The clone carrying this TCR beta chain was found a few times. The antigen is not known. The data were obtained in a study of regulatory T cells in long-lasting Graves disease. Germline CDR1 reads MNHEY; CDR2 reads SVGEGT. The CDR3 has 12 residues. The V end lost 6 bases, the J end lost 3 bases, and 7 bases lay between the germline ends. Documented time point: newly diagnosed GD, antithyroid drugs for less than 3 months. Scientists built the TCR library using RNA that was extracted from PBMCs. American Thyroid Association guidelines defined Graves' disease diagnosis. Investigators prepared the TCR beta libraries by applying iRepertoire HTBI primers and Arm-PCR of CDR3 regions. Each CDR3 protein is one row after TCRdb ran MiXCR on the multiplex PCR reads. The table has approximately 300,000 distinct CDR3 sequences, 15% to 20% seen once. Regarding the study as a whole: Persistent disease preferred TRBV28, TRBJ1-2 and TRBJ2-5.

The chain links TRBV6-2 or TRBV6-3 to TRBJ2-3; a possible D gene is TRBD1 (6 bases). The TCR was taken from a female donor with Graves disease. Sample: peripheral blood mononuclear cells (PBMCs), taken at new diagnosis, from a patient treated with antithyroid drugs. This CDR3 reads CASRTGTDTQYF. The CDR3 nucleotides are TGTGCCAGCAGAACAGGGACAGATACGCAGTATTTT.